These 26 T cell receptor beta chains originate from one sample sequenced in a study of blood T cell repertoires in COVID-19. Here immunoSEQ multiplex PCR was the method, and the copy in TCRdb shows in-frame clones only, minus some. The data show about 170,000 clones, around 84% seen once. Input material: peripheral blood. The receptors here all came from a woman aged 70-85 years with COVID-19, enrolled during active disease.

This sequence joins TRBV27 and TRBJ2-5; 7 positions match TRBD2. The germline CDR1 and CDR2 sequences are MNHEY and SMNVEV (reference sequence). The CDR3 runs to 13 residues. J gave up 7 bases and V 4 bases, and 6 bases lay outside the gene matches. CDR3 loop: CASSWALAGTQYF. The CDR3, as DNA: TGTGCCAGCAGTTGGGCCTTAGCGGGGACCCAGTACTTC.

The chain combines TRBV18 with TRBJ1-5; TRBD1 aligns across 7 bases. CDR1 is KGHSH and CDR2 is LQKENI in the germline V gene. The CDR3 has 14 amino acids. Trimming removed 6 bases from V and 6 bases from J; junction bases left unmatched: 8. Written as DNA, the CDR3 is TGTGCCAGCTCGCAGACAGGGCAGGGTCAGCCCCAGCATTTT. Encoded protein: CASSQTGQGQPQHF.

The V gene is TRBV7-7, the J gene TRBJ2-5; 7 nucleotides agree with TRBD1. Germline assignment: CDR1 SSHAT and CDR2 FNYEAQ (reference sequence). The CDR3 runs 14 residues. The junction had 4 bases not matched to a gene; V was cut back by 4 bases and J by 2 bases. The CDR3 is CASSSSTGQETQYF. CDR3 nucleotide sequence: TGTGCCAGCAGCTCCTCGACAGGGCAAGAGACCCAGTACTTC.

V and J are TRBV5-8 and TRBJ1-4, with TRBD1 identical over 9 bases. CDR1 SGHTS and CDR2 YDEGEE come from the germline V gene. The junction had 7 bases not matched to a gene; V was cut back by 4 bases and J by 6 bases. The CDR3 consists of 15 residues. In nucleotides, the CDR3 is TGTGCCAGCAGCACGGACAGGGGATCGGATGAAAAACTGTTTTTT. Translating it yields CASSTDRGSDEKLFF.

The V gene is TRBV28, the J gene TRBJ1-2; D gene ambiguous. The germline V gene has CDR1 MDHEN and CDR2 SYDVKM. Trimming cost V 11 bases and J 4 bases, with 17 bases left between them. The CDR3 is 13 residues long. CDR3 loop: CAAGGSFFYGYTF. For the CDR3, the DNA is TGTGCCGCGGGAGGTTCTTTTTTCTATGGCTACACCTTC.

The genes are TRBV11-2 and TRBJ1-1; 10 bases align to TRBD1. Germline loops: CDR1 SGHAT, CDR2 FQNNGV. The V and J ends lost 5 bases and 3 bases, in that order; junction bases with no gene match: 3. The length of the CDR3 is 14 residues. The CDR3 sequence is CASSPDRGDTEAFF. CDR3 in DNA: TGTGCCAGCAGCCCGGACAGGGGGGACACTGAAGCTTTCTTT.

V gene TRBV5-5 combines with J gene TRBJ2-1; 9 nucleotides line up with TRBD2. V was clipped by 1 base and J by 5 bases; unmatched bases: 16. The CDR3 has 19 residues. Germline V gene data show CDR1 as SGHKS and CDR2 as YYEKEE (reference sequence). The CDR3 spells CASSLRIGILAGFHNEQFF. Written as DNA, the CDR3 is TGTGCCAGCAGCTTGAGAATTGGGATCCTAGCGGGATTCCACAATGAGCAGTTCTTC.

This clone was counted a single time. This chain links TRBV12-5 with TRBJ2-7, with a tentative D call TRBD1 (5 bases). Germline assignment: CDR1 LGHNT and CDR2 FRNRAP. Trimming removed 4 bases from V and 0 bases from J, with 7 bases in between. CDR3 length equals 13 residues. CDR3 DNA: TGTGCTAGTGGTTCAGGGCACTCCTACGAGCAGTACGTC. It yields the protein CASGSGHSYEQYV.

V usage is TRBV18 and J usage is TRBJ2-1, with D maybe TRBD2 (5 bases). The germline V gene encodes CDR1 KGHSH and CDR2 LQKENI. The CDR3 consists of 17 residues. Trimming removed 3 bases at V and 1 base at J, with 16 bases between. CDR3 nucleotides: TGTGCCAGCTCACCTTCGGCTAGCCCCCCTTCCTACAATGAGCAGTTCTTC. It yields the protein CASSPSASPPSYNEQFF.

The V gene is TRBV6-6, the J gene TRBJ2-1, with TRBD1 identical over 10 bases. The V gene's germline CDR1 is MNHNY and CDR2 SVGAGI (reference sequence). The CDR3 is 17 residues long. The J segment lost 4 bases and the V segment lost 5 bases, leaving 11 bases of the junction unmatched. This CDR3 is CASSPLRSGQGYNEQFF. The CDR3, as DNA: TGTGCCAGCAGTCCACTTCGCTCGGGACAGGGGTACAATGAGCAGTTCTTC.

The chain combines TRBV11-1 with TRBJ1-1, with unresolved D. Germline-derived CDR1 and CDR2 are SGHAT and FQDESV (reference sequence). Trimming took 5 bases from V and 1 from J, leaving 11 bases between them. The CDR3 runs 14 residues. The CDR3 sequence is CASSIISGNTEAFF. CDR3 DNA sequence: TGTGCCAGCAGCATAATATCAGGGAACACTGAAGCTTTCTTT.

CDR3 DNA sequence: TGTGCCAGCAGTTTATCGGGGAGCTCCTACGAGCAGTACTTC. This translates into CASSLSGSSYEQYF. The chain has TRBV27 and TRBJ2-7; tentative D call: TRBD2 (5 bases). V was clipped by 0 bases and J by 0 bases, with 6 bases between them. The CDR3 runs 14 residues. Germline V gene lookup returns CDR1 MNHEY and CDR2 SMNVEV (reference sequence).

The chain recombines TRBV29-1 with TRBJ2-1; D is perhaps TRBD1 (5 bases). Trimming cost V 7 bases and J 0 bases, with 10 bases left between them. This CDR3 spans 13 amino acids. Germline CDR1 reads SQVTM; CDR2 reads ANQGSEA. CDR3 loop: CSAQGLSYNEQFF. For the CDR3, the DNA is TGCAGCGCCCAGGGCCTCTCCTACAATGAGCAGTTCTTC.

The chain recombines TRBV3-1 (or the pseudogene TRBV3-2) with TRBJ1-3; D is unclear. Per the germline V gene, CDR1 is LGHDT and CDR2 is YNNKEL (reference sequence). CDR3 length equals 17 residues. The V end lost 3 bases, the J end lost 0 bases, and 15 bases lay between the germline ends. The CDR3 coding sequence is TGTGCCAGCAGCCAGAGGAACGAAAGGATCTCTGGAAACACCATATATTTT. This sequence encodes CASSQRNERISGNTIYF.

This clone was detected only once. The rearrangement links TRBV29-1 to TRBJ1-2, with 8 nucleotides matching TRBD1. Germline-derived CDR1 and CDR2 are SQVTM and ANQGSEA. The CDR3 runs to 15 residues. The ends lost 5 bases at V and 6 bases at J; junction bases unmatched: 14. This chain's CDR3 is CSVTPRGQGKDGYTF. CDR3 coding DNA: TGCAGCGTTACCCCCCGAGGACAGGGAAAGGATGGCTACACCTTC. The entire variable domain, with the rest obtained from reference TRBV29-1 and TRBJ1-2, is as follows: SAVISQKPSRDICQRGTSLTIQCQVDSQVTMMFWYRQQPGQSLTLIATANQGSEATYESGFVIDKFPISRPNLTFSTLTVSNMSPEDSSIYLCSVTPRGQGKDGYTFGSGTRLTVV.

The chain joins TRBV6-5 to TRBJ1-2; 8 bases align to TRBD1. The CDR3 contains 13 residues. In germline, CDR1 is MNHEY, CDR2 SVGAGI. J gave up 9 bases and V 6 bases, and 9 bases lay outside the gene matches. The CDR3 nucleotides read TGTGCCAGCAGCCGCACGGGACAGGCCCGCTACACCTTC. Translating it yields CASSRTGQARYTF.

The V gene is TRBV9, the J gene TRBJ2-1; no definite D call. Between the trimmed V and J ends, which lost 4 bases and 6 bases, there was a span of 8 bases. The CDR3 length is 12 residues. The germline CDR1 and CDR2 sequences are SGDLS and YYNGEE. CDR3 DNA sequence: TGTGCCAGCAGCATCCGGAGCAATGAGCAGTTCTTC. The encoded protein is CASSIRSNEQFF.

The rearrangement links TRBV6-5 to TRBJ1-6; 8 bases align to TRBD1. Germline V gene lookup returns CDR1 MNHEY and CDR2 SVGAGI. This CDR3 comprises 14 residues. Germline trimming cut 4 bases from V and 7 bases from J; bases unmatched to any gene: 3. This CDR3 reads CASSWTGKNSPLHF. CDR3 nucleotide sequence: TGTGCCAGCAGTTGGACAGGGAAAAATTCACCCCTCCACTTT.

The chain combines TRBV14 with TRBJ2-5, with TRBD2 matching 8 bases. Germline V gives CDR1 SGHDN, CDR2 FVKESK. The trim removed 0 bases at V and 2 bases at J, leaving 8 bases unmatched. The CDR3 spans 17 residues. In nucleotides, the CDR3 is TGTGCCAGCAGCCAAGAGATCTCGGGGGGGATTCAAGAGACCCAGTACTTC. Amino acid sequence: CASSQEISGGIQETQYF. The variable domain in full, completed from reference TRBV14 and TRBJ2-5, reads EAGVTQFPSHSVIEKGQTVTLRCDPISGHDNLYWYRRVMGKEIKFLLHFVKESKQDESGMPNNRFLAERTGGTYSTLKVQPAELEDSGVYFCASSQEISGGIQETQYFGPGTRLLVL.

V is TRBV7-2 and J is TRBJ1-6; possibly TRBD1 for D (6 bases). CDR1 SGHTA and CDR2 FQGNSA come from the germline V gene. V lost 6 bases and J 4 bases, leaving 16 bases between the germline ends. The CDR3 is 16 amino acids. The CDR3: CASSSRQAGYNSPLHF. The CDR3 coding sequence is TGTGCCAGCAGTTCCAGACAGGCTGGGTATAATTCACCCCTCCACTTT.

The chain combines TRBV30 with TRBJ2-3; 12 positions match TRBD2. Germline trimming cut 1 base from V and 1 base from J; bases unmatched to any gene: 6. CDR1 GTSNPN and CDR2 SVGIG come from the germline V gene (reference sequence). The length of the CDR3 is 17 residues. The CDR3 loop is CAWSGGLAGSGTDTQYF. CDR3 bases: TGTGCCTGGAGTGGGGGACTAGCGGGTTCGGGCACAGATACGCAGTATTTT.

The chain recombines TRBV6-5 with TRBJ2-1; TRBD1 agrees at 11 bases. The CDR3 spans 16 residues. V dropped 0 bases and J dropped 4; count of bases not matched to a gene: 2. From germline, CDR1 is MNHEY and CDR2 SVGAGI. DNA for the CDR3: TGTGCCAGCAGTTACTCGGGACAGGGGGGGTACAATGAGCAGTTCTTC. Translation gives CASSYSGQGGYNEQFF.

The rearrangement joins TRBV6-6 to TRBJ2-4; no firm D call. Germline CDR1 is MNHNY and CDR2 is SVGAGI (reference sequence). This CDR3 is 16 amino acids long. Trimming cost V 2 bases and J 0 bases, with 11 bases left between them. The CDR3, as DNA: TGTGCCAGCAGTTACCCAGTGATATTAGCCAAAAACATTCAGTACTTC. As protein: CASSYPVILAKNIQYF.

V usage is TRBV7-3 and J usage is TRBJ1-5, with D perhaps matching TRBD1 (5 bases). Germline CDR1 SGHTA, CDR2 FQGTGA. Trimming left V 2 bases short and J 0 bases short, with 14 bases between. The CDR3 has 17 amino acids. The CDR3 loop is CASSLGPTENSNQPQHF. The DNA for the CDR3 is TGTGCCAGCAGCTTAGGACCGACAGAGAATAGCAATCAGCCCCAGCATTTT.

The CDR3 loop reads CATSRLYRFFSGNTIYF. The DNA for the CDR3 is TGTGCCACCAGCAGGTTATACAGGTTTTTCTCTGGAAACACCATATATTTT. The chain has TRBV15 and TRBJ1-3; the D gene is possibly TRBD1 (5 bases). Trimming pared 3 bases from V and 0 bases from J, leaving 15 bases between. Germline-derived CDR1 and CDR2 are LNHNV and YYDKDF (reference sequence). This CDR3 is 17 amino acids long.

The chain couples TRBV12-3 or TRBV12-4 to TRBJ2-3; D gene ambiguous. Trimming cost V 0 bases and J 7 bases, with 8 bases left between them. CDR3 size: 13 residues. The CDR3 reads CASSLAIDYTQYF. CDR3 in DNA: TGTGCCAGCAGTTTAGCAATCGACTATACGCAGTATTTT.